These 31 T cell receptor beta chains were sequenced from one sample in a study of Ad26.COV2.S vaccination and SARS-CoV-2 variants. Data came from immunoSEQ multiplex PCR; TCRdb stores just in-frame clones and leaves some out. The sample holds 350,000 to 500,000 clones, approximately 90% seen once. Treatment in this sample: about 20 received Ad26.COV2.S at low or high dose, single or two shots; about 5 received placebo; per-sample allocation not given. Samples analyzed were those drawn on day 63 after the first vaccine or placebo injection. This material consisted of peripheral blood, taken in a trial of Ad26.COV2.S vaccine versus placebo. These receptors were taken from a person between 18 and 60 years old who received the Ad26.COV2.S COVID-19 vaccine or a placebo.

The rearrangement joins TRBV5-5 to TRBJ1-2, with no clear D. This CDR3 has 14 amino acids. Deletions cut 3 bases from V and 5 bases from J, with 14 bases between. In germline, CDR1 is SGHKS, CDR2 YYEKEE (reference sequence). As DNA, the CDR3 is TGTGCCAGCAGCTCGGACGGCTACTTTTATGGCTACACCTTC. It translates to CASSSDGYFYGYTF.

The DNA of the CDR3 is TGTGCCAGCAGCCAAGCTTCCGGGACTAGCGGTATCAGTGAGCAGTTCTTC. Translated, it gives CASSQASGTSGISEQFF. The chain couples TRBV3-1 (or the pseudogene TRBV3-2) to TRBJ2-1; 11 positions agree with TRBD2. CDR1 and CDR2 from the germline V gene are LGHDT and YNNKEL (reference sequence). The CDR3 is 17 residues long. V was pared by 1 base and J by 9 bases, with 11 bases of the junction left unmatched.

In DNA form, the CDR3 reads TGTGCCAGCAGCGTAGGTACCCCCGGGACTAGCGGGAGTAAATCCTACGAGCAGTACTTC. This gives the protein CASSVGTPGTSGSKSYEQYF. The genes are TRBV9 and TRBJ2-7, with TRBD2 identical over 14 bases. V was pared by 0 bases and J by 1 base, with 12 bases of the junction left unmatched. Germline values: CDR1 SGDLS, CDR2 YYNGEE. There are 20 residues in the CDR3.

This clone was detected once. This chain joins TRBV24-1 and TRBJ2-2; possible D gene TRBD2, 7 bases. This CDR3 contains 15 residues. The germline V gene has CDR1 KGHDR and CDR2 SFDVKD. Trimming stripped 4 bases from V and 4 bases from J, with 12 bases between. The CDR3 loop reads CATSDPRGGTGELFF. CDR3 in DNA: TGTGCCACCAGTGACCCGAGGGGGGGCACCGGGGAGCTGTTTTTT.

The chain uses TRBV7-6 and TRBJ2-7; either TRBD1 or TRBD2 may supply D (5 bases each). The germline gives CDR1 SGHVS, CDR2 FNYEAQ. The CDR3 runs 15 residues. The V gene lost 1 base and the J gene lost 3 bases, with 13 bases spanning the gap. CDR3 protein: CASSLGSGPNYEQYF. The CDR3 region has the DNA TGTGCCAGCAGCTTAGGGTCGGGACCTAACTACGAGCAGTACTTC.

The chain recombines TRBV2 with TRBJ2-7; D unclear. This CDR3 has 11 residues. Trimming pared 8 bases from V and 3 bases from J, leaving 8 bases between. The germline V gene encodes CDR1 SNHLY and CDR2 FYNNEI. CDR3 residues: CASAVYYEQYF. CDR3 in DNA: TGTGCCAGCGCAGTCTACTACGAGCAGTACTTC. Full variable domain (remainder filled in from reference TRBV2 and TRBJ2-7): EPEVTQTPSHQVTQMGQEVILRCVPISNHLYFYWYRQILGQKVEFLVSFYNNEISEKSEIFDDQFSVERPDGSNFTLKIRSTKLEDSAMYFCASAVYYEQYFGPGTRLTVT.

The V and J genes are TRBV5-1 and TRBJ2-7; 8 bases match TRBD1. The CDR3 length is 16 residues. Germline V gene data show CDR1 as SGHRS and CDR2 as YFSETQ. Unmatched junction bases numbered 10, after V lost 0 bases and J lost 5 bases. The CDR3 here is CASSLGTGSLGDEQYF. The CDR3 coding sequence is TGCGCCAGCAGCTTGGGGACAGGGTCCCTTGGGGACGAGCAGTACTTC.

V gene TRBV6-2 or TRBV6-3 combines with J gene TRBJ2-1; D gene ambiguous. This CDR3 has 11 amino acids. Looked up from germline, CDR1 is MNHEY and CDR2 is SVGEGT. The V end was cut by 2 bases, the J end by 8 bases, with 4 bases between. The CDR3 DNA is TGTGCCAGCAGTTACCTACATGAGCAGTTCTTC. It translates to CASSYLHEQFF.

Here the CDR3 DNA reads TGTGCCAGCAGTTTCAACCCAGGGGTTCAGCCCCAGCATTTT. Translating gives CASSFNPGVQPQHF. The chain couples TRBV27 to TRBJ1-5; perhaps TRBD1 as D (6 bases). Between the trimmed V and J ends, which lost 3 bases and 6 bases, there was a span of 12 bases. Germline V lookup: CDR1 MNHEY, CDR2 SMNVEV (reference sequence). CDR3 length: 14 residues.

The chain combines TRBV2 with TRBJ2-6, with a possible D match to TRBD1 (5 bases). V was pared by 3 bases and J by 0 bases, with 12 bases between. Germline CDR1 SNHLY, CDR2 FYNNEI. The CDR3 contains 17 residues. This chain's CDR3 is CASSDSTGTSGANVLTF. In DNA form, the CDR3 reads TGTGCCAGCAGTGATTCCACAGGAACCTCTGGGGCCAACGTCCTGACTTTC.

The rearrangement uses TRBV4-3 and TRBJ1-1; possible D gene TRBD1, 6 bases. This CDR3 region has 17 residues. Germline V gives CDR1 LGHNA, CDR2 YSLEER. Trimming took 1 base from V and 0 from J, leaving 15 bases between them. DNA of the CDR3: TGCGCCAGCAGCCAAGGACTGTGGACAGACATGAACACTGAAGCTTTCTTT. Its protein product is CASSQGLWTDMNTEAFF.

This chain uses TRBV24-1 with TRBJ2-3; 7 nucleotides align to TRBD1. The V and J ends lost 6 bases and 3 bases, in that order; junction bases with no gene match: 5. The CDR3 length is 14 residues. Germline CDR1 reads KGHDR; CDR2 reads SFDVKD. For the CDR3, the DNA is TGTGCCACCAGTAGCCGGACAGGAACAGATACGCAGTATTTT. The encoded protein is CATSSRTGTDTQYF.

The genes are TRBV6-1 and TRBJ1-5, with D uncertain. Germline loops: CDR1 MNHNS, CDR2 SASEGT. The germline V and J ends were trimmed by 0 bases and 1 base, with 10 bases remaining between them. The CDR3 loop spans 16 amino acids. In DNA, the CDR3 is TGTGCCAGCAGTGAAGCGAGTCTAGGGAGCAATCAGCCCCAGCATTTT. It encodes CASSEASLGSNQPQHF.

The J gene is TRBJ2-1, the V gene TRBV11-2, with 9 bases fitting TRBD2. CDR1 is SGHAT, CDR2 FQNNGV, per germline. Losses at the gene ends were 4 bases for V and 8 bases for J; bases not matched to a gene: 3. The CDR3 contains 13 residues. The CDR3 DNA follows: TGTGCCAGCAGCTCTAGCGGGAACCATGAGCAGTTCTTC. The encoded protein is CASSSSGNHEQFF.

The chain's CDR3 is CASSQGQLGDTGELFF. DNA of the CDR3: TGTGCCAGCAGCCAAGGTCAGTTGGGGGACACCGGGGAGCTGTTTTTT. The rearrangement links TRBV4-2 to TRBJ2-2; either TRBD1 or TRBD2 may fit D (5 bases each). This CDR3 is built from 16 residues. The germline V and J ends were trimmed by 1 base and 3 bases, with 12 bases remaining between them. The V gene's germline CDR1 is LGHNA and CDR2 YNFKEQ.

This sequence joins TRBV28 and TRBJ1-2, with 7 bases identical to TRBD1. Germline V gene sequence: CDR1 MDHEN, CDR2 SYDVKM. The CDR3 runs to 16 residues. V lost 5 bases, J lost 7 bases, and 16 bases stayed unmatched. CDR3 loop: CASSILWGQSYGGYTF. The CDR3 DNA reads TGTGCCAGCAGTATCCTTTGGGGACAGTCCTATGGTGGCTACACCTTC.

The chain employs TRBV9 and TRBJ1-5; D gene uncertain. Looked up from germline, CDR1 is SGDLS and CDR2 is YYNGEE. The CDR3 extends over 16 amino acids. V shed 0 bases and J shed 0 bases, with 10 bases lying between them. The CDR3, as DNA: TGTGCCAGCAGCGTAGGGGCGGGATATAGCAATCAGCCCCAGCATTTT. Residues: CASSVGAGYSNQPQHF. The variable domain in full, completed from reference TRBV9 and TRBJ1-5, reads DSGVTQTPKHLITATGQRVTLRCSPRSGDLSVYWYQQSLDQGLQFLIQYYNGEERAKGNILERFSAQQFPDLHSELNLSSLELGDSALYFCASSVGAGYSNQPQHFGDGTRLSIL.

This clone has only one observation. The chain has TRBV10-3 and TRBJ2-7; 7 positions agree with TRBD2. Germline lookup yields CDR1 ENHRY and CDR2 SYGVKD. The trim removed 4 bases at V and 2 bases at J, leaving 5 bases unmatched. The CDR3 runs 14 residues. CDR3 sequence: CAISAPGGPYEQYF. CDR3 coding DNA: TGTGCCATCAGTGCCCCGGGGGGACCCTACGAGCAGTACTTC.

This clone was picked up one time. The chain joins TRBV6-5 to TRBJ2-2; TRBD1 matches 7 bases. The CDR3 consists of 14 residues. Trimming removed 6 bases from V and 6 bases from J; junction bases left unmatched: 7. CDR1 is MNHEY and CDR2 is SVGAGI in the germline V gene. The CDR3 reads CASSTGQVAGELFF. CDR3 DNA sequence: TGTGCCAGCAGCACAGGACAGGTCGCCGGGGAGCTGTTTTTT.

This clone was observed a single time. The chain uses TRBV6-6 and TRBJ1-5; no definite D call. The germline V gene has CDR1 MNHNY and CDR2 SVGAGI (reference sequence). V lost 2 bases to trimming and J lost 4 bases, with 12 bases between them. CDR3 length equals 15 residues. The CDR3, as DNA: TGTGCCAGCAGTTACCAAGGCGGTGGTAATCAGCCCCAGCATTTT. It codes for CASSYQGGGNQPQHF.

The chain is built from TRBV9 and TRBJ1-5; D perhaps matches TRBD1 (6 bases). The CDR3 runs 15 residues. Trimming took off 0 bases at V and 7 bases at J, with 14 bases between the two ends. CDR1 is SGDLS and CDR2 is YYNGEE in the germline V gene. CDR3: CASSVGSGVKQPQHF. CDR3 sequence (DNA): TGTGCCAGCAGCGTAGGGTCAGGGGTGAAGCAGCCCCAGCATTTT.

The rearrangement links TRBV5-4 to TRBJ1-4, with a possible D match to TRBD1 (6 bases). From germline, CDR1 is SGHNT and CDR2 YYREEE (reference sequence). The V end was cut by 1 base, the J end by 5 bases, with 9 bases between. This CDR3 has 14 amino acids. The CDR3 region is CASSLTGTNEKLFF. CDR3 DNA sequence: TGTGCCAGCAGCTTGACAGGGACGAATGAAAAACTGTTTTTT.

In this sample, this clone turned up once. This rearrangement joins TRBV3-1 (or the pseudogene TRBV3-2) to TRBJ2-5; a weak D match, TRBD2 (6 bases). The CDR3 is made up of 18 amino acids. Germline V gene sequence: CDR1 LGHDT, CDR2 YNNKEL (reference sequence). V lost 0 bases, J lost 3 bases, and 20 bases lay in between. CDR3 sequence (DNA): TGTGCCAGCAGCCAAGATATGGCGGAGGGCAGCCTCAAAGAGACCCAGTACTTC. Its translation: CASSQDMAEGSLKETQYF.

The gene calls are TRBV7-3 and TRBJ2-1; D is undetermined. Germline CDR1 is SGHTA and CDR2 is FQGTGA. V lost 5 bases to trimming and J lost 5 bases, with 10 bases between them. CDR3 length: 13 residues. CDR3 in amino acids: CASSPRQNNEQFF. The CDR3 DNA is TGTGCCAGCAGCCCCCGCCAGAACAATGAGCAGTTCTTC.

The V and J genes are TRBV2 and TRBJ1-5, with a possible D match to TRBD1 (6 bases). Trimming removed 6 bases at V and 3 bases at J, with 9 bases between. The CDR3 is 13 residues long. Germline V gene sequence: CDR1 SNHLY, CDR2 FYNNEI. This CDR3 reads CASRRDNNQPQHF. CDR3 DNA: TGTGCCAGCAGACGGGACAACAATCAGCCCCAGCATTTT.

V and J are TRBV5-4 and TRBJ2-7, with 10 bases aligning to TRBD2. This CDR3 has 14 residues. V dropped 4 bases and J dropped 6; count of bases not matched to a gene: 7. Germline V lookup: CDR1 SGHNT, CDR2 YYREEE (reference sequence). CDR3: CASSISGTSAEQYF. CDR3 nucleotide sequence: TGTGCCAGCAGCATTTCCGGGACTAGCGCCGAGCAGTACTTC.

The genes are TRBV5-4 and TRBJ1-2; the match to TRBD1 covers 9 bases. The CDR3 spans 16 residues. Germline values: CDR1 SGHNT, CDR2 YYREEE (reference sequence). V gave up 4 bases and J gave up 8 bases; unmatched junction bases: 15. The CDR3 protein is CASSLVPGQGAWGYTF. Here the CDR3 DNA reads TGTGCCAGCAGCCTCGTCCCGGGACAGGGAGCGTGGGGCTACACCTTC.

This chain links TRBV28 with TRBJ2-5; D possibly uses TRBD1 or TRBD2 (5 bases each). There are 14 residues in the CDR3. V lost 5 bases to trimming and J lost 1 base, with 11 bases between them. The germline gives CDR1 MDHEN, CDR2 SYDVKM. As DNA, the CDR3 is TGTGCCAGCAGTATCCGGGACCTCCAAGAGACCCAGTACTTC. Its protein product is CASSIRDLQETQYF.

CDR3 region: CASSFVRYTGELFF. As DNA, the CDR3 is TGTGCCAGCAGTTTCGTAAGGTACACCGGGGAGCTGTTTTTT. The rearrangement uses TRBV27 and TRBJ2-2; D is unresolved. V lost 3 bases and J 3 bases, leaving 8 bases between the germline ends. Germline-derived CDR1 and CDR2 are MNHEY and SMNVEV (reference sequence). This CDR3 region has 14 residues.

The rearrangement uses TRBV6-2 or TRBV6-3 and TRBJ2-7; no reliable D call. CDR3 size: 15 residues. The germline CDR1 and CDR2 sequences are MNHEY and SVGEGT. V was pared by 0 bases and J by 4 bases, with 13 bases between. The DNA for the CDR3 is TGTGCCAGCAGTTACTCGATTATAGCACTATACGAGCAGTACTTC. It codes for CASSYSIIALYEQYF.

V usage is TRBV3-1 (or the pseudogene TRBV3-2) and J usage is TRBJ2-4; 14 bases are shared with TRBD2. Germline values: CDR1 LGHDT, CDR2 YNNKEL (reference sequence). J gave up 2 bases and V 3 bases, and 9 bases lay outside the gene matches. The CDR3 consists of 19 residues. The DNA for the CDR3 is TGTGCCAGCAGCCAGGAGACTAGCGGGAGGGCCCTATCCAAAAACATTCAGTACTTC. Translated, it gives CASSQETSGRALSKNIQYF.